This T cell receptor beta chain was documented in a study of T-cell reconstitution after alpha-beta-depleted transplantation in children. Overall study findings and caveats: It was surviving recipient T cells and thymic progenitors that gave some patients high TCRbeta diversity at day 60. The authors attributed T-cell counts and diversity one year after transplant mostly to newly produced T cells. Reported findings indicate that, about two months after transplant, alpha-beta T cells came from several hundred expanded clones, which were derived from non-depleted graft cells.

On this clonotype itself: The antigen is not known.

Unique molecular identifiers featured in how the TCRbeta library was prepared. TCRdb fed the PCR reads into MiXCR, producing one record per CDR3 protein. The sample lists roughly 790,000 distinct CDR3 sequences, around 17% seen once, with around 5% in the top ten. This CDR3 comprises 14 residues. The germline V gene encodes CDR1 SEHNR and CDR2 FQNEAQ (reference sequence). Trimming left V 5 bases short and J 4 bases short, with 12 bases between. The input for sequencing was PBMCs, mostly from graft donor cells, taken 360 days after TCRalphabeta/CD19-depleted stem cell transplant. This sequence joins TRBV7-9 and TRBJ1-5; D is ambiguous. The source of this sequence is a male patient aged 10 to 17 who had a stem cell transplant for acute lymphoblastic leukemia, so the T cells may come from the graft donor. CDR3: CASSPVNGNQPQHF. CDR3 DNA sequence: TGTGCCAGCAGCCCAGTCAACGGGAATCAGCCCCAGCATTTT.